Listed below are T cell receptor beta chains from one sample, sequenced in a study of blood T cell repertoires in COVID-19. Sequenced by immunoSEQ multiplex PCR; TCRdb stores in-frame clones only, minus some. The table records 150,000 to 200,000 clones, about 86% of them present only once. Sequenced: peripheral blood. Every receptor here comes from a man between 60 and 75 years old with acute or convalescent COVID-19. CDR3s include the opening cysteine and the closing phenylalanine or tryptophan. The D gene is left open where the match is weak. The size of a clone is reported for some rows only, either as once, few or many, or as a class for expanded clones.

clone_size	d_call	cdr3_length	v_call	j_call	cdr3_nt	cdr3_aa
once	-	14	TRBV13	TRBJ1-3	TGTGCCAGCAGCTTAAGCCGCAGGGCGGACACCATATATTTT	CASSLSRRADTIYF
once	-	14	TRBV18	TRBJ1-2	TGTGCCAGCTCACCAACCGGACAGCCCTATGGCTACACCTTC	CASSPTGQPYGYTF
once	-	16	TRBV5-4	TRBJ2-5	TGTGCCAGCAGCGACGGACGGCGAGGGAGCGTGCAGACCCAGTACTTC	CASSDGRRGSVQTQYF
-	-	13	TRBV7-9	TRBJ1-1	TGTGCCAGCAGTTACGACAGTAACACTGAAGCTTTCTTT	CASSYDSNTEAFF
-	-	15	TRBV7-6	TRBJ1-5	TGTGCCAGCAGCTTACACGCGGCAGTAAATCAGCCCCAGCATTTT	CASSLHAAVNQPQHF
-	-	11	TRBV28	TRBJ1-4	TGTGCCAGCAGTTTGAGTGAAAAACTGTTTTTT	CASSLSEKLFF
few	TRBD2	13	TRBV7-2	TRBJ2-3	TGTGCCAGCAGCTTACGGCGGGAGTCGAAGCAGTATTTT	CASSLRRESKQYF
-	TRBD2	15	TRBV10-2	TRBJ2-7	TGCGCCAGCAGGGGATTCTCGGGGGGACGGAACGAGCAGTACTTC	CASRGFSGGRNEQYF
-	-	17	TRBV13	TRBJ1-6	TGTGCCAGCAGCCGAACCCGAGAGAGCTCCTATAATTCACCCCTCCACTTT	CASSRTRESSYNSPLHF
-	-	13	TRBV11-2	TRBJ1-4	TGTGCCAGCAGTTCAGGGTCCACAGAAAAACTGTTTTTT	CASSSGSTEKLFF
-	-	16	TRBV27	TRBJ2-3	TGTGCCAGCAGAATAGACACGTTAGATTCCACAGATACGCAGTATTTT	CASRIDTLDSTDTQYF
-	-	18	TRBV27	TRBJ2-3	TGTGCCAGCAGTACGAGACAGTTAAGGGGCGGCGGCACAGATACGCAGTATTTT	CASSTRQLRGGGTDTQYF
-	TRBD2	16	TRBV7-3	TRBJ2-3	TGTGCCAGCAGCCGCCGACTAGCATGGGAGGCAGATACGCAGTATTTT	CASSRRLAWEADTQYF
-	TRBD2	16	TRBV5-1	TRBJ2-7	TGCGCCAGCAGCTTACTTCGGGAGGCCAGCTCCTACGAGCAGTACTTC	CASSLLREASSYEQYF
-	-	16	TRBV18	TRBJ1-4	TGTGCCAGCTCACCGGGTAGCATCGCAACTAATGAAAAACTGTTTTTT	CASSPGSIATNEKLFF
-	-	16	TRBV28	TRBJ2-3	TGTGCCAGCAGTTCCCGGACTCTCCCACTCACAGATACGCAGTATTTT	CASSSRTLPLTDTQYF
-	TRBD2	17	TRBV28	TRBJ2-5	TGTGCCAGCAGCCGTACACGGCGGGAGGGCCTGGGAGAGACCCAGTACTTC	CASSRTRREGLGETQYF
-	-	13	TRBV6-1	TRBJ1-2	TGTGCCAGCAGTGAATCCCCACTCTATGGCTACACCTTC	CASSESPLYGYTF
few	-	21	TRBV30	TRBJ1-1	TGTGCCTGGAGGTTAGGGGCGGGGGGTAATAGGATCCGCCTCATGAACACTGAAGCTTTCTTT	CAWRLGAGGNRIRLMNTEAFF
once	TRBD2	16	TRBV11-2	TRBJ2-5	TGTGCCAGCAGCCGCGTTAGCGGGAGAGTGGATGAGACCCAGTACTTC	CASSRVSGRVDETQYF
-	-	15	TRBV9	TRBJ2-1	TGTGCCAGCAGCGCCCAGTTGTTATTGAGGTCTGAGCAGTTCTTC	CASSAQLLLRSEQFF
-	TRBD1	13	TRBV11-3	TRBJ2-7	TGTGCCAGCAGCCCCGGACAGGCCTACGAGCAGTACTTC	CASSPGQAYEQYF
-	TRBD2	15	TRBV2	TRBJ2-3	TGTGCCAGCAGTGACCCTAGCGGGTACACAGATACGCAGTATTTT	CASSDPSGYTDTQYF
few	TRBD1	15	TRBV4-1	TRBJ2-1	TGCGCCAGCAGCCAACCGACAGGGAGCTACAATGAGCAGTTCTTC	CASSQPTGSYNEQFF
-	-	14	TRBV2	TRBJ2-2	TGTGCCAGCAGTTTCCTCCAGGAGGGCGGGGAGCTGTTTTTT	CASSFLQEGGELFF
-	TRBD2	15	TRBV9	TRBJ2-1	TGTGCCAGCAGCGTAGCTGGGGGAGGGTACAATGAGCAGTTCTTC	CASSVAGGGYNEQFF
-	-	15	TRBV21-1	TRBJ2-3	TGTGCCAGCAGTCGGACAGGAGGCTGCACAGATACGCAGTATTTT	CASSRTGGCTDTQYF
-	-	14	TRBV2	TRBJ1-1	TGTGCCAGCAGTGAGACAGTCAGCCGCACTGAAGCTTTCTTT	CASSETVSRTEAFF
-	-	12	TRBV6-6	TRBJ1-5	TGTGCCAGCAGTTCCGTTCTTCGGCCCCAGCATTTT	CASSSVLRPQHF
-	-	16	TRBV27	TRBJ1-6	TGTGCCAGCAGTTTAAGAGGGCAGGTCGCTAATTCACCCCTCCACTTT	CASSLRGQVANSPLHF
-	-	13	TRBV29-1	TRBJ1-1	TGCAGCGTGCTGGTACAGTGGAACACTGAAGCTTTCTTT	CSVLVQWNTEAFF
-	-	14	TRBV6-6	TRBJ1-2	TGTGCCAGCAGTTACTCGGCCAGGGCCACTGGCTACACCTTC	CASSYSARATGYTF
once	-	14	TRBV27	TRBJ1-5	TGTGCCAGCAGTCCCCGGGGGGGAAATCAGCCCCAGCATTTT	CASSPRGGNQPQHF
few	TRBD1	14	TRBV10-2	TRBJ1-4	TGCGCCAGCAGCCCACAGGGGATCGGGGGAAAACTGTTTTTT	CASSPQGIGGKLFF
-	-	16	TRBV5-1	TRBJ1-1	TGCGCCAGCAGCTTGGCGCGGGGAGGGAGGGTCACTGAAGCTTTCTTT	CASSLARGGRVTEAFF
-	-	13	TRBV11-3	TRBJ2-1	TGTGCCAGCAGCCCAGGACTGTACAGTGAGCAGTTCTTC	CASSPGLYSEQFF
-	-	16	TRBV27	TRBJ1-1	TGTGCCAGCAGTTTTACTCTAAGACTACCTAACACTGAAGCTTTCTTT	CASSFTLRLPNTEAFF
-	TRBD2	15	TRBV14	TRBJ2-7	TGTGCCAGCAGCCCCCTAGCGGGAGGGTCCTACGAGCAGTACTTC	CASSPLAGGSYEQYF
-	-	15	TRBV2	TRBJ2-2	TGTGCCAGCAGCTGGGACACCTCGTGGACCGGGGAGCTGTTTTTT	CASSWDTSWTGELFF
-	-	15	TRBV3-1/TRBV3-2	TRBJ2-7	TGTGCCAGCAGCCCTACCATCTCAGGGACCTACGAGCAGTACTTC	CASSPTISGTYEQYF
-	-	15	TRBV27	TRBJ1-2	TGTGCCAGCGCCCTCCTGAGTTTGTCTAACTATGGCTACACCTTC	CASALLSLSNYGYTF
-	-	13	TRBV10-2	TRBJ2-3	TGCGCCACCTTGGACTTCTACACAGATACGCAGTATTTT	CATLDFYTDTQYF
-	TRBD1	15	TRBV28	TRBJ2-7	TGTGCCAGCAGTTCCCCGGGACAGGGAACCTACGAGCAGTACTTC	CASSSPGQGTYEQYF
-	-	16	TRBV5-1	TRBJ2-1	TGCGCCAGCAGCCCCGAGGGGGATAGCTCCTACAATGAGCAGTTCTTC	CASSPEGDSSYNEQFF
-	-	13	TRBV5-1	TRBJ2-1	TGCGCCAGCAGCTCAATAGCGGAAAATGAGCAGTTCTTC	CASSSIAENEQFF
few	TRBD1	15	TRBV2	TRBJ1-5	TGTGCCAGCAGTGGACCAGGGGGGAGCAATCAGCCCCAGCATTTT	CASSGPGGSNQPQHF
-	-	12	TRBV3-1/TRBV3-2	TRBJ2-1	TGTGCCAGCAGCCCCCTGGCAGGTATGATGTTCTTC	CASSPLAGMMFF
-	TRBD1	19	TRBV7-8	TRBJ2-6	TGTGCCAGCAGCCCGACCCGGACAGGCCGAAGCTCTGGGGCCAACGTCCTGACTTTC	CASSPTRTGRSSGANVLTF
-	-	15	TRBV3-1/TRBV3-2	TRBJ2-1	TGTGCCAGCAGCCAGGGACTGGGGGTCCTCAATGAGCAGTTCTTC	CASSQGLGVLNEQFF
-	TRBD2	16	TRBV9	TRBJ2-5	TGTGCCAGCACCCCCGGGGGACTAGCGGGGCCAGAGACCCAGTACTTC	CASTPGGLAGPETQYF
-	TRBD2	16	TRBV27	TRBJ2-1	TGTGCCAGCAGTCCTTATTGGACTAGCGGAGCGAATGAGCAGTTCTTC	CASSPYWTSGANEQFF
once	-	13	TRBV12-3/TRBV12-4	TRBJ2-1	TGTGCCAGCAGGGGCCCCTCCTACAATGAGCAGTTCTTC	CASRGPSYNEQFF
-	-	15	TRBV11-2	TRBJ1-1	TGTGCCAGCAGCTTAGTCGGGGGTATCGGAACTGAAGCTTTCTTT	CASSLVGGIGTEAFF
-	-	15	TRBV7-9	TRBJ2-3	TGTGCCAGCAGCTTAGGGCGACTCAGCACAGATACGCAGTATTTT	CASSLGRLSTDTQYF
-	-	16	TRBV18	TRBJ1-5	TGTGCCAGCTCCTGGGGTAGGGGCGCAGGCAATCAGCCCCAGCATTTT	CASSWGRGAGNQPQHF
-	-	13	TRBV12-3/TRBV12-4	TRBJ1-3	TGTGCCAGCAGCCCGAGGGAAGGAAACACCATATATTTT	CASSPREGNTIYF
-	-	12	TRBV28	TRBJ2-3	TGTGCTGCTCAGGGTGGCACAGATACGCAGTATTTT	CAAQGGTDTQYF
-	-	13	TRBV12-3/TRBV12-4	TRBJ1-1	TGTGCCAGCAGTTTCATGGGGAGCACTGAAGCTTTCTTT	CASSFMGSTEAFF
-	-	13	TRBV7-9	TRBJ1-2	TGTGCCAGCAGCACAGAAGGGGGGGATGGCTACACCTTC	CASSTEGGDGYTF
-	TRBD1	14	TRBV7-9	TRBJ2-7	TGTGCCAGCAGTCCCGGGACAGGGGGCAGGGAGCAGTACTTC	CASSPGTGGREQYF